This T cell receptor (beta chain) was retrieved from a study of shared clonotypes between healthy human individuals. Germline V gene data show CDR1 as SNHLY and CDR2 as FYNNEI. This CDR3 is 14 amino acids long. V shed 4 bases, J shed 9 bases, and the junction held 5 bases outside the gene matches. DNA from unsorted PBMC was sequenced on ten immunoSEQ deep assay plates. Produced via immunoSEQ multiplex PCR; TCRdb's table is partial and in-frame only. The sample yields roughly 450,000 clones, around 79% seen once. The V call is TRBV2, the J call TRBJ2-4; TRBD2 matches 11 bases. The sequenced material came from PBMCs. This receptor was taken from a woman aged 35 to 49 in good health. Some clones in this sample may be carry-over from other donors' samples. DNA of the CDR3: TGTGCCAGCAGTGCCGGGACTAGCGGTTTCATTCAGTACTTC. Translated: CASSAGTSGFIQYF.